Listed below are T cell receptor beta chains from one sample, sequenced in a study of CD8+ T cells in alopecia areata. Assay: immunoSEQ multiplex PCR; the TCRdb copy retains only in-frame clones and omits some. The sample includes 250,000 to 350,000 clones, about 60% of them seen just once. Sequencing was performed on CD4+ T cells sorted from blood, taken at roughly week 53, from a patient treated with tofacitinib. The origin of the receptors is a human donor with alopecia areata. The CDR3 runs from the conserved cysteine through the conserved F or W. The D gene is left open where the match is weak. Clone size is not always given. Where it is, it says once, few, many or a class for expanded clones.

D gene,clone size,V gene,CDR3 length,J gene,CDR3 DNA,CDR3 protein
NA,few,TRBV30,14,TRBJ1-1,TGTGCCTGGAGGGGGCGGACACCGAACACTGAAGCTTTCTTT,CAWRGRTPNTEAFF
TRBD1,NA,TRBV7-9,14,TRBJ1-2,TGTGCCAGCAGCGCCCGACAGGGGGGCTATGGCTACACCTTC,CASSARQGGYGYTF
TRBD1,NA,TRBV30,17,TRBJ2-1,TGTGCCTGGAGTGGAGGGGGCGGTAGTAGCTCCTACAATGAGCAGTTCTTC,CAWSGGGGSSSYNEQFF
NA,few,TRBV7-9,14,TRBJ2-3,TGTGCCAGCAGCCATGGGGGGGCCACAGATACGCAGTATTTT,CASSHGGATDTQYF
NA,NA,TRBV29-1,12,TRBJ2-2,TGCAGCGTTGAAATAGGGTCCGGGGAGCTGTTTTTT,CSVEIGSGELFF
TRBD1,once,TRBV6-5,13,TRBJ2-7,TGTGCCAGCAGCCAGGGGGCATGGTACGAGCAGTACTTC,CASSQGAWYEQYF
NA,few,TRBV7-6,12,TRBJ2-5,TGTGCCAGCAGCTTAGCTCAAGAGACCCAGTACTTC,CASSLAQETQYF
TRBD1,NA,TRBV18,14,TRBJ1-4,TGTGCCAGCTCTGGGACAGCAACTAATGAAAAACTGTTTTTT,CASSGTATNEKLFF
NA,NA,TRBV29-1,14,TRBJ1-1,TGCAGCGTTCAATCAGGGACGGTGAACACTGAAGCTTTCTTT,CSVQSGTVNTEAFF
NA,NA,TRBV7-9,12,TRBJ2-7,TGTGCCAGCAGCTCTGGTGGGGGCGTGGGGTACTTC,CASSSGGGVGYF
NA,NA,TRBV29-1,12,TRBJ1-2,TGCAGCTCGAGAGGGGGAGACTATGGCTACACCTTC,CSSRGGDYGYTF
NA,NA,TRBV7-2,16,TRBJ1-3,TGTGCCAGCAGCTTAGCGGGGACAACTACGGGAAACACCATATATTTT,CASSLAGTTTGNTIYF
TRBD2,NA,TRBV29-1,15,TRBJ2-3,TGCAGCGCCCGGGGTCTAGCGGGGGGCACAGATACGCAGTATTTT,CSARGLAGGTDTQYF
NA,few,TRBV29-1,13,TRBJ1-5,TGCAGCGTAGCACCCGGGGTGCTTCAGCCCCAGCATTTT,CSVAPGVLQPQHF
TRBD1,NA,TRBV7-2,14,TRBJ2-7,TGTGCCAGCAGCACCGCGACAGGGGGCTACGAGCAGTACTTC,CASSTATGGYEQYF
NA,NA,TRBV4-3,16,TRBJ2-7,TGCGCCAGCAGCCAAGATCCGACAGCTTATCACCACGAGCAGTACTTC,CASSQDPTAYHHEQYF
TRBD2,NA,TRBV29-1,16,TRBJ2-3,TGCAGCGTTGAAAGAGGTAGCGGGGGGGCTGCAGATACGCAGTATTTT,CSVERGSGGAADTQYF
NA,NA,TRBV15,12,TRBJ1-5,TGTGCCACCAGCAGTGCCTCCGGGCCCCAGCATTTT,CATSSASGPQHF
NA,few,TRBV6-5,15,TRBJ1-5,TGTGCCAGCAGTTACTCAGGGCTCGGCAATCAGCCCCAGCATTTT,CASSYSGLGNQPQHF
TRBD1,NA,TRBV15,15,TRBJ1-3,TGTGCCACCAGCGCCCCCGGGACAGCAGGAAACACCATATATTTT,CATSAPGTAGNTIYF
NA,NA,TRBV7-2,13,TRBJ2-7,TGTGCCAGCAGCCCGCGGCAGGGAGGCGAGCAGTACTTC,CASSPRQGGEQYF
NA,few,TRBV29-1,12,TRBJ1-2,TGCAGCGTTGGGGATTACAGAGGTGGCTACACCTTC,CSVGDYRGGYTF